The 19 T cell receptor beta chains below come from one sample, sequenced in a study of OX40 agonist ivuxolimab in advanced cancers. Method: immunoSEQ multiplex PCR; TCRdb's copy keeps in-frame clones and lacks some. The top ten hold 0.3% to 0.35% of the sample, which has 150,000 to 190,000 clones, approximately 94% seen once. The sequenced sample was CD4+ or CD8+ T cells sorted from blood, obtained in a trial of the OX40 agonist ivuxolimab. These receptors all stem from an adult with an advanced solid tumor such as melanoma, head and neck, liver or kidney cancer.

This clone was seen only once. The V and J genes are TRBV5-1 and TRBJ1-1; no definite D call. This CDR3 has 15 residues. Germline values: CDR1 SGHRS, CDR2 YFSETQ. Between the trimmed V and J ends, which lost 0 bases and 1 base, there was a span of 10 bases. In DNA, the CDR3 is TGCGCCAGCAGCTTGGGAGGTACGGCGAACACTGAAGCTTTCTTT. Encoded protein: CASSLGGTANTEAFF.

The chain combines TRBV7-2 with TRBJ2-1; 12 positions match TRBD2. In germline, CDR1 is SGHTA, CDR2 FQGNSA. Germline trimming cut 5 bases from V and 7 bases from J; bases unmatched to any gene: 6. The CDR3 contains 15 residues. CDR3 DNA sequence: TGTGCCAGCAGCCCCCCGACTAGCGGGAGAAATGAGCAGTTCTTC. Translating gives CASSPPTSGRNEQFF.

Concerning this clone: Other DNA sequences in this sample translate to the same CDR3. The chain recombines TRBV7-6 with TRBJ2-5; D is ambiguous. The length of the CDR3 is 11 residues. Germline CDR1 SGHVS, CDR2 FNYEAQ. V was trimmed by 3 bases and J by 1 base, leaving 0 bases between them. The CDR3 bases are TGTGCCAGCAGCTTCCAAGAGACCCAGTACTTC. Protein product: CASSFQETQYF.

The genes are TRBV19 and TRBJ2-1; 8 bases are a match to TRBD1. There are 15 residues in the CDR3. Germline V gene lookup returns CDR1 LNHDA and CDR2 SQIVND (reference sequence). J gave up 6 bases and V 2 bases, and 6 bases lay outside the gene matches. The CDR3 region is CASSIRDRFINEQFF. In DNA form, the CDR3 reads TGTGCCAGTAGTATACGGGACAGGTTTATCAATGAGCAGTTCTTC.

This chain uses TRBV28 with TRBJ1-5; TRBD1 agrees at 8 bases. V shed 6 bases, J shed 4 bases, and the junction held 5 bases outside the gene matches. The CDR3 contains 14 residues. Germline CDR1 is MDHEN and CDR2 is SYDVKM. The CDR3 sequence is CASSLGQVNQPQHF. Here the CDR3 DNA reads TGTGCCAGCAGCCTGGGACAGGTTAATCAGCCCCAGCATTTT.

The chain links TRBV30 to TRBJ1-1, with 7 bases identical to TRBD1. Germline CDR1 and CDR2: GTSNPN and SVGIG (reference sequence). This CDR3 has 15 residues. V shed 3 bases and J 8 bases; nucleotides not matched to a gene: 15. The CDR3 nucleotides read TGTGCCTGGAGCGCGCAACAGGGGTTGGGGTTCGAAGCTTTCTTT. Translation gives CAWSAQQGLGFEAFF.

This rearrangement joins TRBV23-1 to TRBJ2-4; TRBD1 aligns across 7 bases. TRBV23-1 is an ORF for which the function is uncertain. CDR3 length equals 19 residues. The V segment lost 0 bases and the J segment 0 bases; nucleotides outside the gene matches: 11. CDR3 sequence: CASSQSGDRKAIAKNIQYF. CDR3 nucleotide sequence: TGCGCCAGCAGTCAATCGGGGGACAGAAAAGCGATAGCCAAAAACATTCAGTACTTC.

This clone was found once. This chain uses TRBV15 with TRBJ2-1; D is undetermined. Germline values: CDR1 LNHNV, CDR2 YYDKDF (reference sequence). Trimming pared 4 bases from V and 4 bases from J, leaving 5 bases between. This CDR3 has 12 residues. As DNA, the CDR3 is TGTGCCACCAGCACAGGATACAATGAGCAGTTCTTC. Encoded protein: CATSTGYNEQFF.

This clone came up once. The chain is built from TRBV5-6 and TRBJ2-2; D unresolved. Germline V gives CDR1 SGHDT, CDR2 YYEEEE. V was trimmed by 4 bases and J by 8 bases, leaving 9 bases between them. This CDR3 has 12 residues. The CDR3 DNA is TGTGCCAGCAGCCCTTTTGGTGGGGAGCTGTTTTTT. As protein: CASSPFGGELFF.

The chain uses TRBV5-1 and TRBJ1-2; weak D call: TRBD1 (5 bases). CDR1 and CDR2 (germline): SGHRS, YFSETQ. With 2 bases removed from V and 6 bases from J, the gap between germline ends came to 14 bases. CDR3 length: 14 residues. CDR3 nucleotides: TGCGCCAGCAGCTTTTTTGCCAGGGAAGATGGCTACACCTTC. It is translated as CASSFFAREDGYTF.

The chain has TRBV7-9 and TRBJ2-1, with TRBD2 matching 8 bases. V lost 8 bases, J lost 2 bases, and 8 bases stayed unmatched. Germline CDR1 and CDR2: SEHNR and FQNEAQ (reference sequence). The CDR3 runs 15 residues. CDR3 coding DNA: TGTGCCAGCCCGCCGGGGGGGTCCCCCTACAATGAGCAGTTCTTC. Protein: CASPPGGSPYNEQFF.

As to this clone: Other DNA sequences in this sample translate to the same CDR3. As DNA, the CDR3 is TGTGCCAGCAGTTTTGAGGGCTCCTATAATTCACCCCTCCACTTT. This encodes CASSFEGSYNSPLHF. The chain employs TRBV27 and TRBJ1-6; D remains unclear. Germline lookup yields CDR1 MNHEY and CDR2 SMNVEV (reference sequence). The V and J ends lost 3 bases and 0 bases respectively, with 6 bases between them. CDR3 length: 15 amino acids.

This chain uses TRBV28 with TRBJ2-5; no reliable D call. This CDR3 has 14 amino acids. Trimming shortened V by 2 bases and J by 6 bases, and 13 bases separated the two germline ends. Germline V gene lookup returns CDR1 MDHEN and CDR2 SYDVKM. Here the CDR3 DNA reads TGTGCCAGCAGTTTAAGGTCCCGCCCCAAGACCCAGTACTTC. Amino acid sequence: CASSLRSRPKTQYF.

The chain uses TRBV27 and TRBJ2-3; D is uncertain. CDR1 MNHEY and CDR2 SMNVEV come from the germline V gene (reference sequence). The CDR3 has 14 amino acids. V lost 6 bases and J lost 0, with 10 bases in between. CDR3 sequence (DNA): TGTGCCAGCAGCCCAGCCAGTAGCACAGATACGCAGTATTTT. Translating gives CASSPASSTDTQYF.

V gene TRBV4-3 combines with J gene TRBJ1-2; D ambiguous. Germline loops: CDR1 LGHNA, CDR2 YSLEER. The V end lost 1 base, the J end lost 4 bases, and 7 bases lay between the germline ends. This CDR3 has 13 amino acids. The DNA of the CDR3 is TGCGCCAGCAGCCAAGGGGTCGTCTATGGCTACACCTTC. Amino acid sequence: CASSQGVVYGYTF.

The chain has TRBV19 and TRBJ2-3; D possibly matches TRBD1 or TRBD2 (6 bases each). Trimming took off 3 bases at V and 0 bases at J, with 13 bases between the two ends. Germline loops: CDR1 LNHDA, CDR2 SQIVND (reference sequence). CDR3 size: 16 residues. The CDR3 here is CASSIQGTPSTDTQYF. The CDR3 coding sequence is TGTGCCAGTAGTATCCAGGGGACTCCTAGCACAGATACGCAGTATTTT.

The chain is built from TRBV11-2 and TRBJ2-3; 11 bases are shared with TRBD2. Germline CDR1 SGHAT, CDR2 FQNNGV. CDR3 length: 16 amino acids. Germline trimming cut 2 bases from V and 2 bases from J; bases unmatched to any gene: 3. For the CDR3, the DNA is TGTGCCAGCAGCTTACTAGCGGGGGGATTCACAGATACGCAGTATTTT. This translates into CASSLLAGGFTDTQYF. Full variable domain (missing parts from reference TRBV11-2 and TRBJ2-3): EAGVAQSPRYKIIEKRQSVAFWCNPISGHATLYWYQQILGQGPKLLIQFQNNGVVDDSQLPKDRFSAERLKGVDSTLKIQPAKLEDSAVYLCASSLLAGGFTDTQYFGPGTRLTVL.

V gene TRBV4-1 combines with J gene TRBJ1-2, with TRBD1 matching 7 bases. Germline trimming cut 2 bases from V and 4 bases from J; bases unmatched to any gene: 10. The germline gives CDR1 MGHRA, CDR2 YSYEKL. The CDR3 is 16 amino acids. CDR3 residues: CASSQPTGAESYGYTF. The CDR3 DNA sequence: TGCGCCAGCAGCCAACCCACAGGGGCAGAGTCCTATGGCTACACCTTC.

J is TRBJ2-3 and V is TRBV27, with D perhaps assigned TRBD1 or TRBD2 (6 bases each). Germline V gives CDR1 MNHEY, CDR2 SMNVEV (reference sequence). The CDR3 is 15 amino acids. V was pared by 4 bases and J by 0 bases, with 11 bases between. DNA of the CDR3: TGTGCCAGCAGTTGGGGGGCGGGGAGCACAGATACGCAGTATTTT. Residues: CASSWGAGSTDTQYF.